The T cell receptor (beta chain) under discussion was sequenced for a study of T-cell reconstitution after alpha-beta-depleted transplantation in children. Study-level points and caveats: By one year post-transplant, T-cell counts and diversity largely arose from T cells that were newly produced.

This CDR3 comprises 17 residues. Trimming shortened V by 3 bases and J by 2 bases, and 20 bases separated the two germline ends. Per germline, CDR1 KGHSH and CDR2 LQKENI. Using unique molecular identifiers, the investigators prepared the TCRbeta library. Each CDR3 protein is one row after TCRdb ran MiXCR on the PCR reads. The data contain fewer than 700,000 distinct CDR3 sequences, roughly 13% of them singletons. A word on this clonotype: Its antigen remains unknown.

This sequence originates from a male patient younger than 18 who had a stem cell transplant for acute myeloid leukemia, so the T cells may come from the graft donor. This sequence joins TRBV18 and TRBJ2-7, with D possibly called TRBD1 or TRBD2 (6 bases each). The sequencing here drew on PBMCs, mostly from graft donor cells, taken 360 days after TCRalphabeta/CD19-depleted stem cell transplant. The DNA for the CDR3 is TGTGCCAGCTCACCGGGGGCTAGCGTTCTCCTAACCTACGAGCAGTACTTC. It specifies CASSPGASVLLTYEQYF.